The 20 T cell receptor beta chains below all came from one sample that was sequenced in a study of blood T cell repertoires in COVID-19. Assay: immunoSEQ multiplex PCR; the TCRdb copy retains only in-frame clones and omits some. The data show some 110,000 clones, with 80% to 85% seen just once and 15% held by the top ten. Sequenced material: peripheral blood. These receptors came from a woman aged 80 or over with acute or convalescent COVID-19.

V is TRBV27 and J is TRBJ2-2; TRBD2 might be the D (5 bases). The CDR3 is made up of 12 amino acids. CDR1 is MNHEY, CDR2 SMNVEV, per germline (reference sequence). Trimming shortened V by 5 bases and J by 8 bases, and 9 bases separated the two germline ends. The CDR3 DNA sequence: TGTGCCAGCAGTAGCGTAGCGGGGGAGCTGTTTTTT. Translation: CASSSVAGELFF.

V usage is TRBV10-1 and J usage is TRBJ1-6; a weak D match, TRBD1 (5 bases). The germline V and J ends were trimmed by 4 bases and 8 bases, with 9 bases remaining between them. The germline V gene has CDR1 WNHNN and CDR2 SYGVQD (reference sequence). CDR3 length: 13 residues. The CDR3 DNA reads TGCGCCAGCAGTGTAGACAGTTATTCACCCCTCCACTTT. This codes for CASSVDSYSPLHF.

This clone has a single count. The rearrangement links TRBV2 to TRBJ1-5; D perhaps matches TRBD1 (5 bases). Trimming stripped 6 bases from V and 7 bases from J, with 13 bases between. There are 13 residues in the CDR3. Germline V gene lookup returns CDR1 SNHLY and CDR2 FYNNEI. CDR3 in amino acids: CASRGWGDQPQHF. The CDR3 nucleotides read TGTGCCAGCAGGGGATGGGGGGACCAGCCCCAGCATTTT. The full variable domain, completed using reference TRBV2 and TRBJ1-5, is EPEVTQTPSHQVTQMGQEVILRCVPISNHLYFYWYRQILGQKVEFLVSFYNNEISEKSEIFDDQFSVERPDGSNFTLKIRSTKLEDSAMYFCASRGWGDQPQHFGDGTRLSIL.

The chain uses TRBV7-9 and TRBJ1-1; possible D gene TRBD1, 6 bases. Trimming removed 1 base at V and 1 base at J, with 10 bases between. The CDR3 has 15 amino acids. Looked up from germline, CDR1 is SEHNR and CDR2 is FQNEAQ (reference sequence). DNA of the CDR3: TGTGCCAGCAGCTTAGAACGGGGGGCGAACACTGAAGCTTTCTTT. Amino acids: CASSLERGANTEAFF.

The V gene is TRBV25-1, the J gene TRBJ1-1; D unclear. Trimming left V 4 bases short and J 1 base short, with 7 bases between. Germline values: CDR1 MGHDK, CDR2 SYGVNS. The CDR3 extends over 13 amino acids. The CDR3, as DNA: TGTGCCAGCAGTGTAGGAGGGAACACTGAAGCTTTCTTT. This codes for CASSVGGNTEAFF.

The CDR3 sequence: CASSLVPGPRGFSYNSPLHF. CDR3 sequence (DNA): TGTGCCAGCAGCTTGGTTCCGGGACCCCGGGGGTTCTCCTATAATTCACCCCTCCACTTT. This chain uses TRBV5-8 with TRBJ1-6; D may be TRBD1 (5 bases). Trimming stripped 0 bases from V and 0 bases from J, with 19 bases between. Germline CDR1 reads SGHTS; CDR2 reads YDEGEE. The CDR3 has 20 residues.

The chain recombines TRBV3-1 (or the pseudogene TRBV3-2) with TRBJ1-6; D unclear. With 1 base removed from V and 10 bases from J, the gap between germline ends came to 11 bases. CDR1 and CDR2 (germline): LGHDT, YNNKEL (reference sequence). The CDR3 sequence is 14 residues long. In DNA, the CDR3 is TGTGCCAGCAGCCAAGGGCAGGAAAAGTCACCCCTCCACTTT. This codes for CASSQGQEKSPLHF.

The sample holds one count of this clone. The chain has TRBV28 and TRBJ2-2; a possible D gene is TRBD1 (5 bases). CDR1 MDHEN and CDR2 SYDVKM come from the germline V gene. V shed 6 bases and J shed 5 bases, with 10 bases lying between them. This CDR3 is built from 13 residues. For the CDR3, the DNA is TGTGCCAGCAGCCTAGGACAAACCGGGGAGCTGTTTTTT. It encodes CASSLGQTGELFF.

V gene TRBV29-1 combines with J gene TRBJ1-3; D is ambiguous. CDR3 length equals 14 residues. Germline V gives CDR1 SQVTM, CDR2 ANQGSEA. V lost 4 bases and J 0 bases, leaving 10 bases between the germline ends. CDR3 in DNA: TGCAGCGTTGGCTTCGCCGGCTCTGGAAACACCATATATTTT. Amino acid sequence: CSVGFAGSGNTIYF.

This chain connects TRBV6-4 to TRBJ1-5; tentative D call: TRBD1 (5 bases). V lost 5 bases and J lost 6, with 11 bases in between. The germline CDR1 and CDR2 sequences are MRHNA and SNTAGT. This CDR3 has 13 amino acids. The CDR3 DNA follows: TGTGCCAGCAGTACCGACGGGGGTCAGCCCCAGCATTTT. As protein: CASSTDGGQPQHF.

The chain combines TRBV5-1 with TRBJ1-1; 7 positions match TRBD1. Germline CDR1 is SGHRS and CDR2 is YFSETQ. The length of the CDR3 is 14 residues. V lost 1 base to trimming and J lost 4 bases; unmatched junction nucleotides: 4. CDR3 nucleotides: TGCGCCAGCAGCTTGAGACAGGGTGGCACTGAAGCTTTCTTT. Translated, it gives CASSLRQGGTEAFF.

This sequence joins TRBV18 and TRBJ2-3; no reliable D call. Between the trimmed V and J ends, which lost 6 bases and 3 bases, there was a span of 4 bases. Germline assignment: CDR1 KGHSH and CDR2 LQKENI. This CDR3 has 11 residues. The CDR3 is CASSQTDTQYF. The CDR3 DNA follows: TGTGCCAGCTCGCAGACAGATACGCAGTATTTT.

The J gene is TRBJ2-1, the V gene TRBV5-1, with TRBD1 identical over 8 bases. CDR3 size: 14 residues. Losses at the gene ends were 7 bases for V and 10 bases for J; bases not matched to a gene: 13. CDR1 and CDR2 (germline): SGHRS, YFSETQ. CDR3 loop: CASRPLGQEGEQFF. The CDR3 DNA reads TGCGCCAGCCGCCCTTTGGGACAGGAGGGGGAGCAGTTCTTC.

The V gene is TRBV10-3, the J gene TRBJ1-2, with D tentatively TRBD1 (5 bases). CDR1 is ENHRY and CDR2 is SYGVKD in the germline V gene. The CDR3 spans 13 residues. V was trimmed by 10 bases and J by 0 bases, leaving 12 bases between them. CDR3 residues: CATRTGANYGYTF. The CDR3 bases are TGTGCCACCAGAACGGGGGCTAACTATGGCTACACCTTC.

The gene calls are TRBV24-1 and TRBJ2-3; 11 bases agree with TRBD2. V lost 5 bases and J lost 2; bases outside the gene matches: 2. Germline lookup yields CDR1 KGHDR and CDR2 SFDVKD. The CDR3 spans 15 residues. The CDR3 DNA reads TGTGCCACCAGTGGACTAGCGGGAAACACAGATACGCAGTATTTT. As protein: CATSGLAGNTDTQYF.

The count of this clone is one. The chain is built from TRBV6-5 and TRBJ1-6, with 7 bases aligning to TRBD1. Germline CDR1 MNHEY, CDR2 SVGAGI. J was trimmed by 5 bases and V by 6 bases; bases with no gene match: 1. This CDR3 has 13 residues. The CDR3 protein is CASRGQNNSPLHF. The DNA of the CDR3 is TGTGCCAGCAGGGGACAGAATAATTCACCCCTCCACTTT.

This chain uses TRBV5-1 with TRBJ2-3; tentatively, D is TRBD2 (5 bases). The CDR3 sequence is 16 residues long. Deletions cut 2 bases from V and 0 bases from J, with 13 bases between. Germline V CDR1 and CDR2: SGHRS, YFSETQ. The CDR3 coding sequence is TGCGCCAGCAGCTTCTCCCCGGACTCTAGCACAGATACGCAGTATTTT. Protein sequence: CASSFSPDSSTDTQYF.

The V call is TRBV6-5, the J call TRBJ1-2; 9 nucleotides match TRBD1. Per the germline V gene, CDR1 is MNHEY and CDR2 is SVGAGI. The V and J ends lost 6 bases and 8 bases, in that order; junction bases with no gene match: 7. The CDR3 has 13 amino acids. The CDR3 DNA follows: TGTGCCAGCAGGCCGGGACAGGGTGTAGGCTACACCTTC. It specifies CASRPGQGVGYTF.

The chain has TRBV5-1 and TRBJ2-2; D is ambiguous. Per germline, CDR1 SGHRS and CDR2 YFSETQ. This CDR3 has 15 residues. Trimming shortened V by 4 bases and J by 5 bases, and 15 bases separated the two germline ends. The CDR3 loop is CASSPGRLDTGELFF. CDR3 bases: TGCGCCAGCAGCCCAGGCCGGTTGGATACCGGGGAGCTGTTTTTT. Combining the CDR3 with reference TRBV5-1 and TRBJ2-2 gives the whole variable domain KAGVTQTPRYLIKTRGQQVTLSCSPISGHRSVSWYQQTPGQGLQFLFEYFSETQRNKGNFPGRFSGRQFSNSRSEMNVSTLELGDSALYLCASSPGRLDTGELFFGEGSRLTVL.

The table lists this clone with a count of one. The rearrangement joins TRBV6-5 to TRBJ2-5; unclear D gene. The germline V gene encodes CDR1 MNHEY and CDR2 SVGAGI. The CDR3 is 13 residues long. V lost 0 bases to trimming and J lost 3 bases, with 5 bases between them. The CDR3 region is CASSYSAEETQYF. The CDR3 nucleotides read TGTGCCAGCAGTTACTCGGCTGAAGAGACCCAGTACTTC.